The TCR beta chain described here comes from a study of T cell clonality in common variable immunodeficiency. Here immunoSEQ multiplex PCR was the method, and the copy in TCRdb shows in-frame clones only, minus some. Observed in the sample are around 33,000 clones, none of them singletons. Germline CDR1 is SQVTM and CDR2 is ANQGSEA. V was trimmed by 7 bases and J by 2 bases, leaving 15 bases between them. CDR3 size: 13 residues. Findings and caveats of the study: Fewer deletions and N-nucleotide insertions were reportedly seen in common variable immunodeficiency TCR beta sequences. TCRbeta clonality was increased in CVID versus healthy controls.

Regarding this clone: The antigen is undetermined. The CDR3 extends 3 residues past the end of the read, so its final part is completed from the germline J gene.

The sequence derives from a human donor with common variable immunodeficiency. Sequencing was performed on peripheral blood mononuclear cells. This rearrangement joins TRBV29-1 to TRBJ2-7; TRBD1 might be the D (6 bases). The CDR3 DNA, read in part, is TGCAGCGCGTCGGGGACAAACACCTACGAG. Its translation: CSASGTNTYE. The whole CDR3 protein reads CSASGTNTYEQYF.